This T cell receptor (beta chain) was recovered during a study of blood T cell repertoires in COVID-19 (dated by TCRdb to 2018 to 2021). About the full investigation: Samples from collaborators originated in the United States, Italy and Spain and spanned both the acute and convalescent phases of COVID-19. The material from the prospective study consisted of cDNA or gDNA derived from T cells, B-cell-depleted T cells, or PBMCs. The dataset comprised deeply sampled blood TCRbeta repertoires from subjects exposed to, actively infected with, or recovered from COVID-19. The repertoires were made available in a free public database intended to serve as a resource for research on the immune response to SARS-CoV-2. The samples were drawn from the first 160 participants of the ongoing ImmuneRACE study and from more than 1,000 subjects provided by 6 global collaborators. A de-identified subject ID, COVID-19 status, age in years and sex were almost always included in the sample metadata. Where HLA class I and class II types were available, the types were taken from metadata supplied by the sample provider, not from assay-based typing. The paper as a whole reports these results and caveats: The quantity of clinical and demographic metadata differed by source and by participant and was supplied without curation.

With respect to this clone: The antigen it binds to is not known. Per-base quality was not reported, and no clone a single base away is much larger than it.

Each collaborating institution followed its own protocols to collect whole blood in K2EDTA tubes. Collaborator samples were shipped for TCRbeta analysis as frozen whole blood, isolated PBMCs, or DNA extracted from either sample type. The immunoSEQ Assay, a bias-controlled multiplex PCR, was used to amplify TCRbeta CDR3 regions from genomic DNA. For the original study's pipeline: Nucleated cell counts per sample were estimated from amplification of reference gene primers within the assay. To quantify the absolute abundance of each unique TCRbeta CDR3 rearrangement, sequence reads were collapsed and filtered. Productive Simpson clonality was computed per sample as the square root of Simpson's diversity index over productive rearrangements. TCRdb holds this immuneACCESS table with in-frame rearrangements only. Some clones are missing; in checked studies, unresolved V genes explain under half, and the rest has no known cause. V and J calls and clone size are copied from that table; D and trimming were computed from the DNA. The sample contains 50,000 or so clones, about 85% of them found a single time. 4.7% of the sample belongs to the ten largest clones.

The CDR3 starts with the cysteine, ends with the phenylalanine, and has 11 residues. Of all the DNA, just the CDR3 is kept, 33 bases in frame from base 1. V loses 8 bases of germline sequence and J loses 14 bases, and the interval between the two ends is 13 bases. The germline V gene (reference sequence) sets CDR1 to MNHNY and CDR2 to SVGAGI. The clonotype comes from a man in his forties or fifties with active COVID-19. Sequencing was carried out using peripheral blood. The chain is assembled from TRBV6-6 and TRBJ1-6; the D gene is perhaps TRBD1, from 5 matching bases. The sequenced DNA is TGTGCCAGCGGGGCCGGGTCAGCCCTCCACTTT. Its protein product is CASGAGSALHF.